Sequencing of this T cell receptor (beta chain) was carried out in a study of blood T cells in healthy people across ages. About the research overall: Template switching retrieved approximately one barcoded beta molecule for each two T cells. Study outcomes and limitations: The unsorted PBMCs prevented any conclusive comparison of naive versus antigen-experienced cells. The recorded TCR beta diversity per million T cells decreased in a roughly linear manner with age. Donors of long life had a larger count of naive CD4+ cells and greater diversity than aged donors.

A second PCR, run for about 7 to 12 cycles, used a sample-barcoded 5' primer plus a J-beta primer mix. TCRdb called the 5' RACE reads again in MiXCR, with one record for every CDR3 protein. The data show around 870,000 distinct CDR3 sequences, around 26% seen once. The CDR3 has 13 residues. The V and J ends lost 6 bases and 1 base respectively, with 9 bases between them. This clonotype was observed at least ten times. Its specificity is unknown. The clonotype was recovered from a woman aged 80 or older in good health. The rearrangement joins TRBV12-3 or TRBV12-4 to TRBJ1-2; weak D call: TRBD1 (5 bases). Sequenced sample: blood. CDR3 in amino acids: CASSTGHNYGYTF. In nucleotides, the CDR3 is TGTGCCAGCAGCACGGGGCATAACTATGGCTACACCTTC.